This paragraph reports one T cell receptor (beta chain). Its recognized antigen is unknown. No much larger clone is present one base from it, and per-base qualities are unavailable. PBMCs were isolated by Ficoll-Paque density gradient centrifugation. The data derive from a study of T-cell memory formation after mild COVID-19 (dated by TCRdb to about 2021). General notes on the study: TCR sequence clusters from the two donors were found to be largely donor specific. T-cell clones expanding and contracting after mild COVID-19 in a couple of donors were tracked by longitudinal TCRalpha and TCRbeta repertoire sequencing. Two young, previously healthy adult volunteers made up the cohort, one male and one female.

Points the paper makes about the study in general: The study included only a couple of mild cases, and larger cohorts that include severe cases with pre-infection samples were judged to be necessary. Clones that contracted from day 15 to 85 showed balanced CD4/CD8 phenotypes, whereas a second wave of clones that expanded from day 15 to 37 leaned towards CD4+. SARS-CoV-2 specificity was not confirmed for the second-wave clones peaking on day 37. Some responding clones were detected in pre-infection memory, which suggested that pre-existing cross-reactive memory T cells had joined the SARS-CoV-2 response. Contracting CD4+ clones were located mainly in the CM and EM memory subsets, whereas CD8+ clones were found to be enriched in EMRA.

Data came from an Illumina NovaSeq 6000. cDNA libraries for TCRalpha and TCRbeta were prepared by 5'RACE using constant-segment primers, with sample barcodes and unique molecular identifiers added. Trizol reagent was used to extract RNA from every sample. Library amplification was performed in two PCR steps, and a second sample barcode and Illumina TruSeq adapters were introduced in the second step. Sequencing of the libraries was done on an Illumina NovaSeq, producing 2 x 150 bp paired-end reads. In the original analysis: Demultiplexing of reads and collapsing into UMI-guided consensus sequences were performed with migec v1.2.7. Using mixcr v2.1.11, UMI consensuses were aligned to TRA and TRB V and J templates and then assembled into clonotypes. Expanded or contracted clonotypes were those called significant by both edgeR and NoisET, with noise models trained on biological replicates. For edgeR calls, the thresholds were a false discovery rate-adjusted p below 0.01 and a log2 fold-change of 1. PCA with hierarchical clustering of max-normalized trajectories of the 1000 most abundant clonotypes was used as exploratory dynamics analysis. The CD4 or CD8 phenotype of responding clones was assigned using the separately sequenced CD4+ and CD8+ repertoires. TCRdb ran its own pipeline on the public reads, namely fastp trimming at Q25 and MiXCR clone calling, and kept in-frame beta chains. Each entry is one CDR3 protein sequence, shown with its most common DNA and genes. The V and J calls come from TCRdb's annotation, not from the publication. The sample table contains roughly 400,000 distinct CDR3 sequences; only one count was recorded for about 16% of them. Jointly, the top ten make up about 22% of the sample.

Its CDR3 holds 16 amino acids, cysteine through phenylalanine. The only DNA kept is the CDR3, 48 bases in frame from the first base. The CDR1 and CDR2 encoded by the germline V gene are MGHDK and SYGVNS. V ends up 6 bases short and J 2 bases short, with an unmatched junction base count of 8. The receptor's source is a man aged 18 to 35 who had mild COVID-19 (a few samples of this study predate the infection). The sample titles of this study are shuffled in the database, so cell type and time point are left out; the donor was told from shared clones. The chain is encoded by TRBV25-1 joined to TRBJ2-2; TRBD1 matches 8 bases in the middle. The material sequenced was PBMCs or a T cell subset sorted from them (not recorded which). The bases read TGTGCCAGCAGCCCGGGACAGGCGCTTAACACCGGGGAGCTGTTTTTT. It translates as CASSPGQALNTGELFF.